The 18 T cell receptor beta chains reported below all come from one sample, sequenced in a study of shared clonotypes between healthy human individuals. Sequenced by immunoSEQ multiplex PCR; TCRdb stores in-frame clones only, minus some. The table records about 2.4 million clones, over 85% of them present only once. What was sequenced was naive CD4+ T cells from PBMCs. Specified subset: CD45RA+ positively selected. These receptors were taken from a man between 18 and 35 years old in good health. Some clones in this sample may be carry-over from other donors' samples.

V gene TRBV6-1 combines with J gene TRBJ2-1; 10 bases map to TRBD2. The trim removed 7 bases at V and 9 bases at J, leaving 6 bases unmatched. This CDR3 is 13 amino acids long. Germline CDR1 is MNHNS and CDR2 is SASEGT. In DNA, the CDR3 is TGTGCCAGCACCCTGACTAGCGGGCCTGAGCAGTTCTTC. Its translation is CASTLTSGPEQFF.

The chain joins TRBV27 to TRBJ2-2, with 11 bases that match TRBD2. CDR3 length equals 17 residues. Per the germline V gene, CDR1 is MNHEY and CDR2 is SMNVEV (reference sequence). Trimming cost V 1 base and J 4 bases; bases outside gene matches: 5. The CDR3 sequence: CASSLLTSGSVTGELFF. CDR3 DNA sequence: TGTGCCAGCAGTTTATTAACTAGCGGGAGCGTCACCGGGGAGCTGTTTTTT.

This CDR3 reads CASSPTGAVDQPQHF. CDR3 sequence (DNA): TGTGCCAGCTCACCAACAGGGGCCGTCGATCAGCCCCAGCATTTT. The genes are TRBV18 and TRBJ1-5; 7 bases agree with TRBD1. J lost 5 bases, V lost 2 bases, and 6 bases had no gene match. The CDR3 totals 15 residues. Per the germline V gene, CDR1 is KGHSH and CDR2 is LQKENI.

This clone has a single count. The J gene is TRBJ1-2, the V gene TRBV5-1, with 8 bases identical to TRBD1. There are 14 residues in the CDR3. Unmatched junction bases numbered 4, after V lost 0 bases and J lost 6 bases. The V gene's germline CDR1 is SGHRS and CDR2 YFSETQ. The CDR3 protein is CASSLADRVDGYTF. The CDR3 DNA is TGCGCCAGCAGCTTGGCGGACAGGGTGGATGGCTACACCTTC.

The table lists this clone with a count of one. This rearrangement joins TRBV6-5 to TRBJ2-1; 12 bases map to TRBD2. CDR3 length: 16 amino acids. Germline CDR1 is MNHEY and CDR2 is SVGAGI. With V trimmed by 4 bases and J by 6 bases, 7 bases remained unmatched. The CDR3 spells CASSLLAGGRSNEQFF. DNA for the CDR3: TGTGCCAGCAGTTTACTAGCGGGAGGCCGTTCCAATGAGCAGTTCTTC.

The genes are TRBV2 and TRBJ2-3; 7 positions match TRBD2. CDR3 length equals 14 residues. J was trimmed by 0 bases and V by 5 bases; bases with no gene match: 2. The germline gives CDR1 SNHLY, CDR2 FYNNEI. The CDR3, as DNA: TGTGCCAGCAGTCCAGCGGGGAGCACAGATACGCAGTATTTT. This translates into CASSPAGSTDTQYF.

CDR3 protein: CATRRDATEAFF. DNA for the CDR3: TGTGCCACCCGGCGGGACGCCACTGAAGCTTTCTTT. This rearrangement joins TRBV2 to TRBJ1-1; tentative D call: TRBD1 (5 bases). The ends were cut back, 10 bases at V and 4 bases at J, with 13 bases in the middle. Germline CDR1 is SNHLY and CDR2 is FYNNEI. There are 12 residues in the CDR3.

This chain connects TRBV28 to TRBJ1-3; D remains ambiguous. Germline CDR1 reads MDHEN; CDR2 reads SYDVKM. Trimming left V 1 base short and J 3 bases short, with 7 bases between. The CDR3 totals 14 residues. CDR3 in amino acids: CASSLSGGGNTIYF. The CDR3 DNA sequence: TGTGCCAGCAGTTTATCCGGAGGTGGAAACACCATATATTTT.

The CDR3: CAWSVEVPDTQYF. CDR3 DNA sequence: TGTGCCTGGAGTGTAGAAGTTCCAGATACGCAGTATTTT. The J gene is TRBJ2-3, the V gene TRBV30, with unresolved D. The germline V gene encodes CDR1 GTSNPN and CDR2 SVGIG (reference sequence). V lost 0 bases, J lost 4 bases, and 8 bases lay in between. This CDR3 has 13 residues.

In nucleotides, the CDR3 is TGTGCCAGCAGTTACCCGGGACAGGGTACAGATACGCAGTATTTT. This codes for CASSYPGQGTDTQYF. V and J are TRBV6-5 and TRBJ2-3; 9 nucleotides line up with TRBD1. V shed 2 bases, J shed 3 bases, and the junction held 3 bases outside the gene matches. Germline loops: CDR1 MNHEY, CDR2 SVGAGI. The CDR3 is made up of 15 amino acids.

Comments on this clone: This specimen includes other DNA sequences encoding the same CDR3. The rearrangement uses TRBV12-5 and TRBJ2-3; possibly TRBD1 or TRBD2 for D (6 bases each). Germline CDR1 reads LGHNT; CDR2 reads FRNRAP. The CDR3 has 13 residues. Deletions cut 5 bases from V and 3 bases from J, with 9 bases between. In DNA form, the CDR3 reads TGTGCTAGTGGTCTAGGGGGGACAGATACGCAGTATTTT. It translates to CASGLGGTDTQYF.

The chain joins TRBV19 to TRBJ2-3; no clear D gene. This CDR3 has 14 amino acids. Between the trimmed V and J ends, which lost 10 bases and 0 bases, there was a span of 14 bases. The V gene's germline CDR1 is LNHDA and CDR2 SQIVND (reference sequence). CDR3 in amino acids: CATSASSSTDTQYF. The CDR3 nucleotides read TGTGCCACCTCAGCGTCCTCTAGCACAGATACGCAGTATTTT.

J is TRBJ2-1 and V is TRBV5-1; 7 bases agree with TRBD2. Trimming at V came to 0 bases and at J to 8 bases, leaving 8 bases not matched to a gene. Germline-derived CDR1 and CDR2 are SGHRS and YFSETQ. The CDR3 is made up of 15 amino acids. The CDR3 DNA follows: TGCGCCAGCAGCTTGGGCGGGAGAAGAGGCGATGAGCAGTTCTTC. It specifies CASSLGGRRGDEQFF.

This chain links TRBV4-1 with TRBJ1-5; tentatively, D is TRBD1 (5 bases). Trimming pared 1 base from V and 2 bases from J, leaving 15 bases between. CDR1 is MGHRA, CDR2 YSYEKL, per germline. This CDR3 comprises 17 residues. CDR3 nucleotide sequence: TGCGCCAGCAGCCAAGCGGGGACCCCTGGAGGCAATCAGCCCCAGCATTTT. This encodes CASSQAGTPGGNQPQHF.

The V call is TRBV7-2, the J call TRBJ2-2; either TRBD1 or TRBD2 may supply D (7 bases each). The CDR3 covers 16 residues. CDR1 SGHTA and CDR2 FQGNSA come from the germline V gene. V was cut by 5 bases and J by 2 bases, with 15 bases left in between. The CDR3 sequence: CASSPQGGGNTGELFF. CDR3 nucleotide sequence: TGTGCCAGCAGCCCCCAGGGGGGGGGTAACACCGGGGAGCTGTTTTTT.

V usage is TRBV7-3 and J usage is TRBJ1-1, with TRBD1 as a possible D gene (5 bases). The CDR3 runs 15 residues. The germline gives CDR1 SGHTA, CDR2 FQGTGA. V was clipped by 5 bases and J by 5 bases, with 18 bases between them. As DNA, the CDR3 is TGTGCCAGCAGCCTCTCACCCGGGACGGGGACTGAAGCTTTCTTT. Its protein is CASSLSPGTGTEAFF.

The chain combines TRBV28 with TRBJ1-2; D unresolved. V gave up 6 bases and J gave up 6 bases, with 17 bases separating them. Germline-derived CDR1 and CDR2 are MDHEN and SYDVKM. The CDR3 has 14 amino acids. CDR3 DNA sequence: TGTGCCAGCAGAGTCTCGAACCGACTGAATGGCTACACCTTC. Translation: CASRVSNRLNGYTF.

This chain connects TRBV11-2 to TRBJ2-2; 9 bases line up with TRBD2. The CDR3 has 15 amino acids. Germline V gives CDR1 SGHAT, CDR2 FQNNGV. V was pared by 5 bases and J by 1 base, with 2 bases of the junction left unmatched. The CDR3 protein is CASSLTSGNTGELFF. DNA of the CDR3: TGTGCCAGCAGCCTGACTAGCGGGAACACCGGGGAGCTGTTTTTT.